This TCR beta chain emerged from a study of blood T cell repertoires in COVID-19. Study-level information: Samples taken during acute and convalescent COVID-19 were collected in the United States, Italy and Spain. PBMCs, B-cell-depleted T cells, or T cells provided the cDNA or gDNA that made up the material.

V lost 6 bases to trimming and J lost 5 bases, with 13 bases between them. This CDR3 is 13 amino acids long. Measured with immunoSEQ multiplex PCR; TCRdb has only the in-frame clones, and not every one. The sample records roughly 70,000 clones, roughly nine tenths being singletons. The sequence was collected from a woman aged 45 to 65 with active COVID-19. Sequenced input: peripheral blood. This sequence joins TRBV12-3 or TRBV12-4 and TRBJ1-1, with D tentatively TRBD1 (6 bases). The CDR3 spells CASSRSGVTEAFF. The CDR3, as DNA: TGTGCCAGCAGCCGATCAGGGGTGACTGAAGCTTTCTTT.